These 31 T cell receptor beta chains were all obtained from the same sample, sequenced in a study of CD8+ T cells in alopecia areata. Investigators isolated RNA and reverse transcribed it into cDNA to act as the sequencing template. Assay used: immunoSEQ multiplex PCR; TCRdb lists only in-frame clones, some missing. The sample carries about 110,000 clones, around three fifths recorded once. As for treatment: oral pan-JAK inhibitor, 5-10 mg twice daily. The specimen comprised CD4+ T cells sorted from blood, sampled at week 24, from a patient treated with tofacitinib. The receptors shown here come from a human donor with alopecia areata.

CDR3 protein: CASRQGLYEQYF. CDR3 in DNA: TGTGCCAGCAGGCAGGGACTCTACGAGCAGTACTTC. This chain joins TRBV28 and TRBJ2-7; D is perhaps TRBD2 (6 bases). The CDR3 has 12 residues. The V end was cut by 6 bases, the J end by 3 bases, with 9 bases between. In germline, CDR1 is MDHEN, CDR2 SYDVKM. The entire variable domain, with the rest obtained from reference TRBV28 and TRBJ2-7, is as follows: DVKVTQSSRYLVKRTGEKVFLECVQDMDHENMFWYRQDPGLGLRLIYFSYDVKMKEKGDIPEGYSVSREKKERFSLILESASTNQTSMYLCASRQGLYEQYFGPGTRLTVT.

The rearrangement links TRBV27 to TRBJ2-6, with 7 bases lining up with TRBD1. Germline CDR1 and CDR2: MNHEY and SMNVEV (reference sequence). After removal of 5 bases from V and 2 bases from J, the junction contained 6 bases not matched to a gene. The CDR3 covers 16 residues. The CDR3 reads CASSRQGLTGANVLTF. In DNA, the CDR3 is TGTGCCAGCAGTCGACAGGGCTTGACTGGGGCCAACGTCCTGACTTTC.

This chain links TRBV7-2 with TRBJ2-4; D is perhaps TRBD2 (5 bases). This CDR3 has 14 residues. V lost 0 bases and J lost 8, with 11 bases in between. CDR1 is SGHTA, CDR2 FQGNSA, per germline. CDR3 residues: CASSLATQRDIQYF. CDR3 sequence (DNA): TGTGCCAGCAGCTTAGCAACCCAGAGGGACATTCAGTACTTC.

The chain carries TRBV2 and TRBJ1-1; D ambiguous. The germline gives CDR1 SNHLY, CDR2 FYNNEI. V shed 6 bases and J shed 5 bases, with 7 bases lying between them. This CDR3 region has 11 residues. This CDR3 reads CASRVVTEAFF. In DNA, the CDR3 is TGTGCCAGCAGGGTCGTAACTGAAGCTTTCTTT. The complete variable domain, with remaining parts taken from reference TRBV2 and TRBJ1-1, reads EPEVTQTPSHQVTQMGQEVILRCVPISNHLYFYWYRQILGQKVEFLVSFYNNEISEKSEIFDDQFSVERPDGSNFTLKIRSTKLEDSAMYFCASRVVTEAFFGQGTRLTVV.

CDR3 DNA sequence: TGCGCCAGCAGCCAAGTAGCACTACCAAACACCGGGGAGCTGTTTTTT. Encoded protein: CASSQVALPNTGELFF. The gene calls are TRBV4-3 and TRBJ2-2; no clear D. The CDR3 length is 16 residues. The germline V gene has CDR1 LGHNA and CDR2 YSLEER. V lost 1 base and J 2 bases, leaving 11 bases between the germline ends.

V usage is TRBV6-6 and J usage is TRBJ2-5; 11 bases are a match to TRBD2. The CDR3 covers 15 residues. Germline values: CDR1 MNHNY, CDR2 SVGAGI (reference sequence). J gave up 5 bases and V 4 bases, and 6 bases lay outside the gene matches. The CDR3 protein is CASSFTSGGMETQYF. CDR3 DNA sequence: TGTGCCAGCAGTTTTACTAGCGGGGGTATGGAGACCCAGTACTTC.

A remark on this clone: One end of the junction varies from germline; a read error may be responsible. The chain couples TRBV18 to TRBJ2-1, with TRBD1 as a possible D gene (5 bases). This CDR3 spans 12 amino acids. Germline CDR1 and CDR2: KGHSH and LQKENI. The CDR3 loop is CASSPSQGSLVF. The DNA of the CDR3 is TGTGCCAGCTCACCAAGTCAGGGTTCGTTGGTCTTC.

The chain combines TRBV29-1 with TRBJ1-3, with D possibly being TRBD1 (5 bases). This CDR3 spans 15 amino acids. V lost 2 bases, J lost 2 bases, and 13 bases lay in between. Germline CDR1 reads SQVTM; CDR2 reads ANQGSEA. The CDR3 DNA follows: TGCAGCGTTGAAAGGAGGGCAGGGACTGGAAACACCATATATTTT. Protein sequence: CSVERRAGTGNTIYF.

This rearrangement joins TRBV6-1 to TRBJ1-2, with D possibly TRBD1 on 5 matching bases. The V gene's germline CDR1 is MNHNS and CDR2 SASEGT. V was shortened by 2 bases and J by 4 bases, with 20 bases between the two germline ends. The CDR3 runs to 17 residues. The CDR3: CASSETGGRLLGYGYTF. The CDR3, as DNA: TGTGCCAGCAGTGAAACGGGGGGGAGGCTCCTGGGCTATGGCTACACCTTC.

The rearrangement joins TRBV5-8 to TRBJ2-5; D may be TRBD2 (6 bases). The CDR3 runs to 16 residues. Germline V gene lookup returns CDR1 SGHTS and CDR2 YDEGEE. Trimming stripped 0 bases from V and 0 bases from J, with 12 bases between. The CDR3 loop is CASSLGRGLYQETQYF. CDR3 coding DNA: TGTGCCAGCAGCTTGGGACGGGGGTTGTACCAAGAGACCCAGTACTTC.

This clone was recorded a few times. This chain joins TRBV4-1 and TRBJ2-7; tentatively, D is TRBD1 (5 bases). The CDR3 extends over 13 amino acids. V lost 4 bases and J lost 1, with 8 bases in between. Per germline, CDR1 MGHRA and CDR2 YSYEKL. CDR3 bases: TGCGCCAGCAGCCTCACAGGATCCTACGAGCAGTACTTC. Translation: CASSLTGSYEQYF.

The chain has TRBV7-8 and TRBJ2-5; tentatively, D is TRBD1 (6 bases). The V and J ends lost 5 bases and 2 bases respectively, with 9 bases between them. Germline V CDR1 and CDR2: SGHVS, FQNEAQ. The CDR3 extends over 13 amino acids. CDR3 residues: CASSQQGQETQYF. CDR3 sequence (DNA): TGTGCCAGCAGCCAACAGGGACAAGAGACCCAGTACTTC.

This clone was observed a few times. This chain joins TRBV7-2 and TRBJ2-1; D is unclear. The germline CDR1 and CDR2 sequences are SGHTA and FQGNSA. The CDR3 loop spans 16 amino acids. Deletions cut 0 bases from V and 0 bases from J, with 9 bases between. CDR3 loop: CASSLAMQSSYNEQFF. For the CDR3, the DNA is TGTGCCAGCAGCTTAGCGATGCAGAGCTCCTACAATGAGCAGTTCTTC.

The chain employs TRBV30 and TRBJ1-6; D uncertain. V shed 4 bases and J shed 7 bases, with 11 bases lying between them. Germline assignment: CDR1 GTSNPN and CDR2 SVGIG (reference sequence). The CDR3 is 13 residues long. The CDR3 protein is CAWNVHGNSPLHF. The CDR3 DNA sequence: TGTGCCTGGAATGTCCATGGGAATTCACCCCTCCACTTT.

This chain links TRBV15 with TRBJ1-1; D is ambiguous. The V end lost 4 bases, the J end lost 1 base, and 7 bases lay between the germline ends. Germline loops: CDR1 LNHNV, CDR2 YYDKDF (reference sequence). The CDR3 is made up of 13 amino acids. The CDR3 DNA reads as TGTGCCACCAGCATTAGGCGGAACACTGAAGCTTTCTTT. It is translated as CATSIRRNTEAFF.

To note about this clone: In the same sample, other DNA sequences code for this CDR3. This chain uses TRBV29-1 with TRBJ1-2, with 7 bases that match TRBD1. V lost 4 bases to trimming and J lost 2 bases; unmatched junction nucleotides: 4. The germline CDR1 and CDR2 sequences are SQVTM and ANQGSEA. CDR3 length: 13 residues. The chain's CDR3 is CSVGQGENYGYTF. CDR3 in DNA: TGCAGCGTTGGGCAGGGGGAAAACTATGGCTACACCTTC. Variable domain in full (rest from reference TRBV29-1 and TRBJ1-2): SAVISQKPSRDICQRGTSLTIQCQVDSQVTMMFWYRQQPGQSLTLIATANQGSEATYESGFVIDKFPISRPNLTFSTLTVSNMSPEDSSIYLCSVGQGENYGYTFGSGTRLTVV.

This clone was recorded a few times. In nucleotides, the CDR3 is TGTGCCAGCAGTCCGGGACAGACCTACGAGCAGTACTTC. This translates into CASSPGQTYEQYF. This chain connects TRBV6-1 to TRBJ2-7; 7 nucleotides match TRBD1. The J segment lost 2 bases and the V segment lost 5 bases, leaving 3 bases of the junction unmatched. Germline-derived CDR1 and CDR2 are MNHNS and SASEGT. The CDR3 length is 13 residues.

This clone was seen once. The CDR3 spells CASSQDGLLVGDEQFF. Written as DNA, the CDR3 is TGCGCCAGCAGCCAAGATGGCCTCTTAGTGGGCGATGAGCAGTTCTTC. The gene calls are TRBV4-3 and TRBJ2-1; D gene ambiguous. The ends were cut back, 0 bases at V and 8 bases at J, with 17 bases in the middle. This CDR3 contains 16 residues. Germline V gene sequence: CDR1 LGHNA, CDR2 YSLEER.

This chain links TRBV19 with TRBJ2-7; D unresolved. In germline, CDR1 is LNHDA, CDR2 SQIVND (reference sequence). The CDR3 contains 15 residues. The ends were cut back, 5 bases at V and 5 bases at J, with 19 bases in the middle. Here the CDR3 DNA reads TGTGCCAGTAGTCCAACCCAGCTCCCTGGGGACGAGCAGTACTTC. Amino acids: CASSPTQLPGDEQYF.

This sequence joins TRBV7-9 and TRBJ2-7; possible D gene TRBD1, 5 bases. Germline V CDR1 and CDR2: SEHNR, FQNEAQ (reference sequence). There are 15 residues in the CDR3. Trimming removed 0 bases from V and 3 bases from J, with 12 bases in between. CDR3 sequence reads: CASSLAPSGFYEQYF. The DNA of the CDR3 is TGTGCCAGCAGCTTAGCTCCCTCAGGGTTCTACGAGCAGTACTTC.

The chain couples TRBV7-8 to TRBJ2-5; no reliable D call. Germline CDR1 reads SGHVS; CDR2 reads FQNEAQ. This CDR3 is built from 13 residues. Trimming shortened V by 1 base and J by 1 base, and 4 bases separated the two germline ends. Here the CDR3 reads CASSLGSQETQYF. The CDR3 DNA reads as TGTGCCAGCAGCTTAGGCTCCCAAGAGACCCAGTACTTC.

About this clone itself: The sample contains more than one DNA sequence encoding this CDR3. The rearrangement uses TRBV29-1 and TRBJ2-7; TRBD1 aligns across 7 bases. The CDR3 contains 13 residues. The V gene end was trimmed by 3 bases and the J gene end by 1 base; junction bases not matched to a gene: 3. The germline gives CDR1 SQVTM, CDR2 ANQGSEA. CDR3 sequence reads: CSVEAGGSYEQYF. DNA of the CDR3: TGCAGCGTTGAGGCAGGGGGTTCCTACGAGCAGTACTTC.

The table lists this clone with a count of one. V usage is TRBV6-6 and J usage is TRBJ2-1, with 8 bases lining up with TRBD1. Trimming removed 6 bases from V and 0 bases from J; junction bases left unmatched: 7. In germline, CDR1 is MNHNY, CDR2 SVGAGI (reference sequence). The CDR3 sequence is 16 residues long. The CDR3: CASSIRQGSSYNEQFF. CDR3 DNA: TGTGCCAGCAGCATTAGACAGGGGAGCTCCTACAATGAGCAGTTCTTC.

The rearrangement uses TRBV29-1 and TRBJ2-5, with 14 bases fitting TRBD2. The CDR3 length is 16 residues. After removal of 5 bases from V and 3 bases from J, the junction contained 8 bases not matched to a gene. CDR1 is SQVTM and CDR2 is ANQGSEA in the germline V gene. Here the CDR3 reads CSVLIGGLAGEETQYF. The CDR3 coding sequence is TGCAGCGTTCTTATCGGGGGACTAGCGGGGGAAGAGACCCAGTACTTC.

This clone has a handful of counts. The rearrangement uses TRBV6-1 and TRBJ2-4, with D unclear. Germline V gene lookup returns CDR1 MNHNS and CDR2 SASEGT. The CDR3 loop spans 12 amino acids. V lost 3 bases and J 10 bases, leaving 10 bases between the germline ends. CDR3 loop: CASSDAKGIQYF. The CDR3 DNA follows: TGTGCCAGCAGTGACGCCAAAGGGATTCAGTACTTC.

CDR3 protein: CASSDGRGEKLFF. The CDR3 nucleotides read TGTGCCAGCAGTGACGGGAGGGGTGAAAAACTGTTTTTT. The V gene is TRBV25-1, the J gene TRBJ1-4, with D perhaps TRBD1 (5 bases). Germline CDR1 and CDR2: MGHDK and SYGVNS. The CDR3 covers 13 residues. The V end lost 3 bases, the J end lost 7 bases, and 9 bases lay between the germline ends.

This clone was observed a few times. This rearrangement joins TRBV4-3 to TRBJ2-1; possible D gene TRBD2, 5 bases. The CDR3 extends over 15 amino acids. The V and J ends lost 0 bases and 4 bases respectively, with 10 bases between them. Germline values: CDR1 LGHNA, CDR2 YSLEER. This CDR3 is CASSQEASRYNEQFF. In DNA form, the CDR3 reads TGCGCCAGCAGCCAAGAGGCTAGCAGATACAATGAGCAGTTCTTC.

The chain has TRBV29-1 and TRBJ2-1; weak D call: TRBD2 (6 bases). Between the trimmed V and J ends, which lost 0 bases and 5 bases, there was a span of 14 bases. The CDR3 contains 15 residues. Germline V gene data show CDR1 as SQVTM and CDR2 as ANQGSEA. The CDR3 sequence is CSVEDGRGTNNEQFF. CDR3 bases: TGCAGCGTTGAAGACGGACGGGGGACCAACAATGAGCAGTTCTTC.

In its sample, this clone was seen a few times. V usage is TRBV5-1 and J usage is TRBJ2-6, with no clear D. CDR3 length equals 17 residues. V lost 0 bases and J lost 4, with 14 bases in between. Germline CDR1 and CDR2: SGHRS and YFSETQ. The CDR3 reads CASSLGKWLRGANVLTF. DNA of the CDR3: TGCGCCAGCAGCTTGGGTAAATGGCTTAGAGGGGCCAACGTCCTGACTTTC.

This clone showed up just once. The chain links TRBV29-1 to TRBJ1-1, with TRBD1 matching 10 bases. Trimming took 1 base from V and 5 from J; bases not matched to a gene: 4. The CDR3 covers 14 residues. CDR1 and CDR2 from the germline V gene are SQVTM and ANQGSEA. CDR3 amino acids: CSVEGGTGETEAFF. The DNA for the CDR3 is TGCAGCGTTGAAGGGGGGACAGGGGAAACTGAAGCTTTCTTT.

This clone appeared a few times. J is TRBJ2-6 and V is TRBV30; D uncertain. The CDR3 runs 16 residues. V was trimmed by 2 bases and J by 0 bases, leaving 11 bases between them. Germline V gene sequence: CDR1 GTSNPN, CDR2 SVGIG (reference sequence). The CDR3 loop is CAWSISPRSGANVLTF. The DNA for the CDR3 is TGTGCCTGGAGTATATCTCCCCGCTCTGGGGCCAACGTCCTGACTTTC. The complete variable domain, with remaining parts taken from reference TRBV30 and TRBJ2-6, reads SQTIHQWPATLVQPVGSPLSLECTVEGTSNPNLYWYRQAAGRGLQLLFYSVGIGQISSEVPQNLSASRPQDRQFILSSKKLLLSDSGFYLCAWSISPRSGANVLTFGAGSRLTVL.